Below are 23 T cell receptor beta chains sequenced from a single sample in a study of regulatory T cells in long-lasting Graves disease. The time point was: persistent/refractory GD, antithyroid drugs over 5 years with positive TRAb. Preparation of the TCR library used RNA extracted from PBMCs. CDR3-region Arm-PCR and iRepertoire HTBI primers produced the TCR beta libraries. One entry per CDR3 protein, called by TCRdb with MiXCR from the multiplex PCR reads. The data show approximately 400,000 distinct CDR3 sequences, roughly 20% seen once. This specimen was peripheral blood mononuclear cells (PBMCs), taken when the disease was refractory, from a patient treated with antithyroid drugs. These receptors all stem from a female donor with Graves disease.

Only a few counts were recorded for this clonotype. The rearrangement links TRBV7-9 to TRBJ1-1; D is undetermined. The CDR3 has 17 residues. With 1 base removed from V and 3 bases from J, the gap between germline ends came to 18 bases. Germline-derived CDR1 and CDR2 are SEHNR and FQNEAQ (reference sequence). The CDR3 DNA is TGTGCCAGCAGCTTAGGAGGGCGATCAACGAGTGACACTGAAGCTTTCTTT. Residues: CASSLGGRSTSDTEAFF.

This chain's CDR3 is CASSFNVGSGNTIYF. Here the CDR3 DNA reads TGTGCCAGCAGTTTTAATGTCGGGAGTGGAAACACCATATATTTT. The V call is TRBV12-3 or TRBV12-4, the J call TRBJ1-3; D not resolved. The V and J ends lost 3 bases and 3 bases respectively, with 12 bases between them. The CDR3 has 15 amino acids.

The chain has TRBV7-2 and TRBJ1-6; D is uncertain. This CDR3 has 14 residues. Germline V CDR1 and CDR2: SGHTA, FQGNSA. The V gene lost 3 bases and the J gene lost 7 bases, with 10 bases spanning the gap. CDR3 nucleotides: TGTGCCAGCAGCTTCCGGACTCCCAATTCACCCCTCCACTTT. It is translated as CASSFRTPNSPLHF.

The chain combines TRBV27 with TRBJ2-2, with unresolved D. V lost 0 bases to trimming and J lost 5 bases, with 10 bases between them. The CDR3 has 15 amino acids. CDR1 is MNHEY, CDR2 SMNVEV, per germline (reference sequence). The CDR3 sequence is CASSLSALRTGELFF. DNA for the CDR3: TGTGCCAGCAGTTTATCGGCTCTTAGGACCGGGGAGCTGTTTTTT.

This chain uses TRBV7-9 with TRBJ2-5; 7 positions match TRBD2. V shed 1 base, J shed 3 bases, and the junction held 5 bases outside the gene matches. This CDR3 region has 15 residues. Germline V CDR1 and CDR2: SEHNR, FQNEAQ (reference sequence). The CDR3 region is CASSLGPSGKETQYF. The CDR3 DNA follows: TGTGCCAGCAGCTTAGGTCCTAGCGGAAAAGAGACCCAGTACTTC.

This clonotype showed up many times. The gene calls are TRBV20-1 and TRBJ2-5; 14 nucleotides align to TRBD2. CDR1 and CDR2 (germline): DFQATT, SNEGSKA (reference sequence). The CDR3 consists of 15 residues. After removal of 5 bases from V and 3 bases from J, the junction contained 5 bases not matched to a gene. CDR3 region: CSAHTGLAGEETQYF. The CDR3 DNA sequence: TGCAGTGCTCATACGGGACTAGCGGGAGAAGAGACCCAGTACTTC.

This clonotype was recorded at least ten times. This rearrangement joins TRBV11-2 to TRBJ2-4; a weak D match, TRBD1 (6 bases). Between the trimmed V and J ends, which lost 3 bases and 3 bases, there was a span of 9 bases. The V gene's germline CDR1 is SGHAT and CDR2 FQNNGV. The CDR3 sequence is 14 residues long. CDR3 nucleotides: TGTGCCAGCAGCTTCCGGGACAACAAAAACATTCAGTACTTC. It specifies CASSFRDNKNIQYF.

This sequence joins TRBV7-2 and TRBJ2-2; 9 nucleotides match TRBD2. With V trimmed by 4 bases and J by 6 bases, 6 bases remained unmatched. Germline V CDR1 and CDR2: SGHTA, FQGNSA. This CDR3 comprises 15 residues. CDR3 DNA: TGTGCCAGCAGCTGGAATAGCGGGAGCTCCGGGGAGCTGTTTTTT. Protein: CASSWNSGSSGELFF. Drawing the rest from reference TRBV7-2 and TRBJ2-2, the complete variable domain is GAGVSQSPSNKVTEKGKDVELRCDPISGHTALYWYRQSLGQGLEFLIYFQGNSAPDKSGLPSDRFSAERTGGSVSTLTIQRTQQEDSAVYLCASSWNSGSSGELFFGEGSRLTVL.

Only a few counts were recorded for this clonotype. This chain uses TRBV30 with TRBJ2-7; TRBD1 matches at 8 bases. The CDR3 is 13 amino acids. V trimming: 1 base; J trimming: 5 bases; junction bases outside the gene matches: 4. Germline CDR1 is GTSNPN and CDR2 is SVGIG (reference sequence). CDR3: CAWSGQGANEQYF. CDR3 DNA sequence: TGTGCCTGGAGTGGGCAGGGGGCAAACGAGCAGTACTTC. The entire variable domain, with the rest obtained from reference TRBV30 and TRBJ2-7, is as follows: SQTIHQWPATLVQPVGSPLSLECTVEGTSNPNLYWYRQAAGRGLQLLFYSVGIGQISSEVPQNLSASRPQDRQFILSSKKLLLSDSGFYLCAWSGQGANEQYFGPGTRLTVT.

This rearrangement joins TRBV19 to TRBJ2-7; 11 nucleotides align to TRBD2. The CDR3 consists of 16 residues. Germline CDR1 is LNHDA and CDR2 is SQIVND (reference sequence). With V trimmed by 6 bases and J by 2 bases, 9 bases remained unmatched. In DNA form, the CDR3 reads TGTGCCAGTAGGACTAGCGGGACGAGGGGAACCTACGAGCAGTACTTC. This encodes CASRTSGTRGTYEQYF.

With respect to this clonotype: Given a much more abundant clone one base away, this may be a read error. The V gene is TRBV27, the J gene TRBJ2-5; tentatively, D is TRBD2 (6 bases). CDR3 size: 14 residues. The V end was cut by 0 bases, the J end by 5 bases, with 10 bases between. From germline, CDR1 is MNHEY and CDR2 SMNVEV (reference sequence). The DNA for the CDR3 is TGTGCCAGCAGTTTATCCGCCGGGAGTGAGACCCAGTACTTC. The encoded protein is CASSLSAGSETQYF.

V usage is TRBV20-1 and J usage is TRBJ1-2, with 9 bases that match TRBD1. With 2 bases clipped from V and 6 bases from J, the junction kept 7 bases outside the gene matches. The germline V gene has CDR1 DFQATT and CDR2 SNEGSKA (reference sequence). The CDR3 is made up of 14 amino acids. The DNA of the CDR3 is TGCAGTGCTAGAACATGGGACAGGGCAGATGGCTACACCTTC. Protein sequence: CSARTWDRADGYTF.

This clonotype has only a few counts. The rearrangement uses TRBV7-2 and TRBJ2-2, with TRBD1 matching 7 bases. V lost 0 bases, J lost 0 bases, and 1 base stayed unmatched. Per the germline V gene, CDR1 is SGHTA and CDR2 is FQGNSA. CDR3 size: 16 residues. CDR3 DNA: TGTGCCAGCAGCTTAGCGACAGGGACGAACACCGGGGAGCTGTTTTTT. It encodes CASSLATGTNTGELFF.

This clonotype was observed a handful of times. The gene calls are TRBV20-1 and TRBJ2-4; 9 bases map to TRBD1. The germline gives CDR1 DFQATT, CDR2 SNEGSKA (reference sequence). V gave up 6 bases and J gave up 5 bases; unmatched junction bases: 8. The CDR3 has 14 residues. The CDR3 sequence: CSAVPGQGQNIQYF. In DNA form, the CDR3 reads TGCAGTGCAGTACCGGGACAGGGCCAAAACATTCAGTACTTC.

V and J are TRBV20-1 and TRBJ1-3, with D possibly TRBD1 on 6 matching bases. Trimming stripped 2 bases from V and 4 bases from J, with 18 bases between. The germline V gene encodes CDR1 DFQATT and CDR2 SNEGSKA (reference sequence). The CDR3 loop spans 16 amino acids. The CDR3 region is CSARRQAPTEGNTIYF. Written as DNA, the CDR3 is TGCAGTGCTAGAAGACAGGCGCCCACCGAAGGAAACACCATATATTTT.

This clonotype was counted ten times or more. The J gene is TRBJ1-6, the V gene TRBV20-1, with D perhaps TRBD1 (5 bases). The V end lost 5 bases, the J end lost 9 bases, and 20 bases lay between the germline ends. Germline loops: CDR1 DFQATT, CDR2 SNEGSKA (reference sequence). This CDR3 is 15 amino acids long. This CDR3 is CSAYPGLRAGSPLHF. DNA for the CDR3: TGCAGTGCTTACCCGGGACTTCGGGCAGGTTCACCCCTCCACTTT.

About this clonotype itself: A much larger clone is a single base away; this may be a read error. The chain employs TRBV11-2 and TRBJ2-5, with D possibly being TRBD1 or TRBD2 (5 bases each). CDR1 is SGHAT, CDR2 FQNNGV, per germline. With 5 bases removed from V and 3 bases from J, the gap between germline ends came to 10 bases. The length of the CDR3 is 13 residues. The CDR3 is CASSIGGEETQYF. The CDR3 DNA reads TGTGCCAGCAGCATTGGGGGAGAAGAGACCCAGTACTTC.

This chain connects TRBV7-9 to TRBJ1-4, with 7 positions matching TRBD1. Germline CDR1 reads SEHNR; CDR2 reads FQNEAQ (reference sequence). Unmatched junction bases numbered 10, after V lost 5 bases and J lost 7 bases. The length of the CDR3 is 15 residues. CDR3 region: CASSRRDSTFEKLFF. The CDR3 nucleotides read TGTGCCAGCAGCCGACGGGACAGTACATTTGAAAAACTGTTTTTT.

This clonotype has only a few counts. This chain links TRBV6-2 or TRBV6-3 with TRBJ2-5; 8 bases align to TRBD2. Germline-derived CDR1 and CDR2 are MNHEY and SVGEGT. The V segment lost 2 bases and the J segment 2 bases; nucleotides outside the gene matches: 13. The length of the CDR3 is 18 residues. The CDR3 protein is CASSYEPRRGGDQETQYF. Written as DNA, the CDR3 is TGTGCCAGCAGTTACGAACCCCGCCGGGGGGGGGATCAAGAGACCCAGTACTTC.

V gene TRBV10-3 combines with J gene TRBJ1-4, with 7 nucleotides matching TRBD1. V dropped 3 bases and J dropped 5; count of bases not matched to a gene: 6. Looked up from germline, CDR1 is ENHRY and CDR2 is SYGVKD. The CDR3 spans 15 residues. The CDR3 protein is CAISENAGQNEKLFF. The CDR3 bases are TGTGCCATCAGTGAAAATGCGGGACAGAATGAAAAACTGTTTTTT.

V is TRBV20-1 and J is TRBJ2-7, with unresolved D. CDR1 and CDR2 from the germline V gene are DFQATT and SNEGSKA (reference sequence). The CDR3 has 15 residues. V shed 0 bases and J shed 0 bases, with 12 bases lying between them. The CDR3 loop reads CSARDLTAPSYEQYF. The DNA for the CDR3 is TGCAGTGCTAGAGATCTAACCGCCCCCTCCTACGAGCAGTACTTC.

This clonotype was found a few times. The V gene is TRBV5-1, the J gene TRBJ2-1; D uncertain. The CDR3 contains 15 residues. Trimming took 4 bases from V and 0 from J, leaving 11 bases between them. Germline loops: CDR1 SGHRS, CDR2 YFSETQ. CDR3 protein: CASSRAGSSYNEQFF. CDR3 DNA sequence: TGCGCCAGCAGCCGAGCAGGTAGCTCCTACAATGAGCAGTTCTTC.

This clonotype was seen more than once but under ten times. J is TRBJ2-2 and V is TRBV28; D might be TRBD1 or TRBD2, each matching 6 bases. Trimming cost V 3 bases and J 7 bases, with 15 bases left between them. This CDR3 comprises 15 residues. Germline V CDR1 and CDR2: MDHEN, SYDVKM. The DNA of the CDR3 is TGTGCCAGCAGTTTGGGCAGGGGAGGAGGCGGGGAGCTGTTTTTT. It specifies CASSLGRGGGGELFF.